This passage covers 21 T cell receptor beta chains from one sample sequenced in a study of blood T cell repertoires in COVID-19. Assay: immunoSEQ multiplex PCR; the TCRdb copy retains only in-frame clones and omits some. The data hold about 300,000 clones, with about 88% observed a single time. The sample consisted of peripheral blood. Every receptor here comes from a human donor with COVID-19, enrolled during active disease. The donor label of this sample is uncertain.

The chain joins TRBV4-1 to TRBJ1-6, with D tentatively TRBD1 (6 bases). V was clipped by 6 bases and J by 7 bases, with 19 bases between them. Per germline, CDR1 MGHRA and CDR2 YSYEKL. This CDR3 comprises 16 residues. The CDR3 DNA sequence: TGCGCCAGCAGGCCGACAGGCACACCGGGGAATTCACCCCTCCACTTT. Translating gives CASRPTGTPGNSPLHF.

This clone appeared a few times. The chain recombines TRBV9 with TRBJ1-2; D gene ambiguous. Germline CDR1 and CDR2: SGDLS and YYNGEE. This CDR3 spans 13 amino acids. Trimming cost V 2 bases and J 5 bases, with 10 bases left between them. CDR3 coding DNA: TGTGCCAGCAGCGTCGATGGTCAGTATGGCTACACCTTC. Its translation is CASSVDGQYGYTF.

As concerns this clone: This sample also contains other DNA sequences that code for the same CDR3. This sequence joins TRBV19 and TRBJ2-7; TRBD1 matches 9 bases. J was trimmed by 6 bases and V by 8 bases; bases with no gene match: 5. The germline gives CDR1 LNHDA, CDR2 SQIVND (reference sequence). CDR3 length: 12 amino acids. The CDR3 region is CASGTGGPEQYF. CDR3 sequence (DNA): TGTGCCAGTGGTACAGGGGGCCCCGAGCAGTACTTC.

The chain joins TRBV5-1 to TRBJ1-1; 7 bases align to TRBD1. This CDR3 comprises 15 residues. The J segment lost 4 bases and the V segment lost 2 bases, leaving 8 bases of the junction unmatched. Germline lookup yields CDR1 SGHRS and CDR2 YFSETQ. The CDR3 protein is CASSFTGTVGTEAFF. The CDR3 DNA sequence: TGCGCCAGCAGCTTTACCGGGACAGTGGGCACTGAAGCTTTCTTT.

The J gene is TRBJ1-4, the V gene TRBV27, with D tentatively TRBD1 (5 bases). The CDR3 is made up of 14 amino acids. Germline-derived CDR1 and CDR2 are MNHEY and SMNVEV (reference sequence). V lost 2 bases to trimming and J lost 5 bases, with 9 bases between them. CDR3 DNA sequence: TGTGCCAGCAGTTTAGGGGGGGAAAATGAAAAACTGTTTTTT. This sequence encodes CASSLGGENEKLFF.

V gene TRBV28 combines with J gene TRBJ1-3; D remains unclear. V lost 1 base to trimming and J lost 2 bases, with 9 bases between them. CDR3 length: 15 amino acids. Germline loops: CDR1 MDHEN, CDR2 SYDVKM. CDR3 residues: CASSLLWTAGNTIYF. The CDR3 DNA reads TGTGCCAGCAGTTTATTGTGGACTGCTGGAAACACCATATATTTT.

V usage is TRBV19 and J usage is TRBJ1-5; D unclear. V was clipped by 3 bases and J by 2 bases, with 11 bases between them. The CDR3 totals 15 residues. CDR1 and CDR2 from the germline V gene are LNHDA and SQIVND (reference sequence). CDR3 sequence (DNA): TGTGCCAGTAGTATTCGGGGAATGGGCAATCAGCCCCAGCATTTT. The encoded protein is CASSIRGMGNQPQHF.

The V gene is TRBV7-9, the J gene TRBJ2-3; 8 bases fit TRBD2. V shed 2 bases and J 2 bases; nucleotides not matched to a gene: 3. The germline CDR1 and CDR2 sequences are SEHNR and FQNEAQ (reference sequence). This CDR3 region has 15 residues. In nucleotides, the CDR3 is TGTGCCAGCAGCTTACTAGCGGGTATCACAGATACGCAGTATTTT. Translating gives CASSLLAGITDTQYF.

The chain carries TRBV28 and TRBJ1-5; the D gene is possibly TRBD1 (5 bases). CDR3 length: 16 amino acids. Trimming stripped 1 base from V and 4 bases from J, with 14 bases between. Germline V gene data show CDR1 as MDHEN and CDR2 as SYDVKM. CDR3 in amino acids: CASSLYRDGGNQPQHF. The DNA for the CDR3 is TGTGCCAGCAGTTTATACCGGGACGGAGGGAATCAGCCCCAGCATTTT.

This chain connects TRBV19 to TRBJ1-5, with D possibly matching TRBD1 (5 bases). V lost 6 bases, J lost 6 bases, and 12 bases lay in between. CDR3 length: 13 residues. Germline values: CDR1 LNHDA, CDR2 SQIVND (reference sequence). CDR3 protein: CASSGRGGQPQHF. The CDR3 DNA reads TGTGCCAGTAGCGGGCGGGGGGGTCAGCCCCAGCATTTT.

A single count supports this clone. The CDR3 region is CASSRNTGGAGNTIYF. The CDR3 nucleotides read TGTGCCAGCAGTAGAAATACAGGGGGCGCAGGAAACACCATATATTTT. The V gene is TRBV7-2, the J gene TRBJ1-3; 9 positions agree with TRBD1. Germline assignment: CDR1 SGHTA and CDR2 FQGNSA. This CDR3 comprises 16 residues. J lost 4 bases, V lost 6 bases, and 10 bases had no gene match.

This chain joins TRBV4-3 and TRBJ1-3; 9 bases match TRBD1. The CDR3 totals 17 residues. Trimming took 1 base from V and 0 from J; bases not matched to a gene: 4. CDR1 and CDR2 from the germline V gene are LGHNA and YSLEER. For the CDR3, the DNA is TGCGCCAGCAGCCAAGCCAGACAGGGGGTCTCTGGAAACACCATATATTTT. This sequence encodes CASSQARQGVSGNTIYF.

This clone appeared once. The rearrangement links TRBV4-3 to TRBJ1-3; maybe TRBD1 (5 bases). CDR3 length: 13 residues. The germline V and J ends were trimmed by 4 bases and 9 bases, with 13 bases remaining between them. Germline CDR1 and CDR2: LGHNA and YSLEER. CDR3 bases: TGCGCCAGCAGCCCGGGGGGTTTGGGCACCATATATTTT. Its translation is CASSPGGLGTIYF.

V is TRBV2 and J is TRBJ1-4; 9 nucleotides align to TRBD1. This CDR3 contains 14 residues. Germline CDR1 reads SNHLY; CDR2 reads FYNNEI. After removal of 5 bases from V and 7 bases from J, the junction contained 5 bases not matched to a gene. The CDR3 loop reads CASSQTGGGEKLFF. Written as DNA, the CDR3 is TGTGCCAGCAGTCAGACAGGGGGGGGTGAAAAACTGTTTTTT.

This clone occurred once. The CDR3 bases are TGTGCCAGCAGTGGGTCGTTGCGGGAGTACGGCACAGATACGCAGTATTTT. It translates to CASSGSLREYGTDTQYF. The chain is built from TRBV2 and TRBJ2-3; 7 bases fit TRBD2. This CDR3 spans 17 amino acids. The germline gives CDR1 SNHLY, CDR2 FYNNEI. Trimming took 4 bases from V and 1 from J; bases not matched to a gene: 11.

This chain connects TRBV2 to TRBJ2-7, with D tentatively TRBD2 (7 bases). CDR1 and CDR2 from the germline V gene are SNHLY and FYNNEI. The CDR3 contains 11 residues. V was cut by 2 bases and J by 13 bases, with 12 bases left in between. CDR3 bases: TGTGCCAGCAGTGAAAGGGGGGGCGGCTACTTC. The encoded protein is CASSERGGGYF. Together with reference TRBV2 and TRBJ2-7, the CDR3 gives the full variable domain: EPEVTQTPSHQVTQMGQEVILRCVPISNHLYFYWYRQILGQKVEFLVSFYNNEISEKSEIFDDQFSVERPDGSNFTLKIRSTKLEDSAMYFCASSERGGGYFGPGTRLTVT.

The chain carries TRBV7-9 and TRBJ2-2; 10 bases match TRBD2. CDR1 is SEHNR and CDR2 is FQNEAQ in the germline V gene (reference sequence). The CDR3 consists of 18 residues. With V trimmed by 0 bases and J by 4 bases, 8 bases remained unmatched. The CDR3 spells CASSLATSGLFGTGELFF. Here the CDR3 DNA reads TGTGCCAGCAGCTTAGCGACTAGCGGGTTGTTCGGCACCGGGGAGCTGTTTTTT.

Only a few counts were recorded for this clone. The DNA of the CDR3 is TGTGCCTCACCGGGACAGCTTAACACCGGGGAGCTGTTTTTT. This encodes CASPGQLNTGELFF. The chain combines TRBV30 with TRBJ2-2, with 7 bases aligning to TRBD1. The trim removed 7 bases at V and 2 bases at J, leaving 7 bases unmatched. CDR3 length: 14 amino acids. CDR1 and CDR2 from the germline V gene are GTSNPN and SVGIG (reference sequence).

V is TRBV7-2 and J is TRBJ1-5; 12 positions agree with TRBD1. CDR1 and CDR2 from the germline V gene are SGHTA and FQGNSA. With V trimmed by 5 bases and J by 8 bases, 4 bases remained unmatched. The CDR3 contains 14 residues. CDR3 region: CASSPGQGAKPQHF. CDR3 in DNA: TGTGCCAGCAGCCCGGGACAGGGGGCAAAGCCCCAGCATTTT.

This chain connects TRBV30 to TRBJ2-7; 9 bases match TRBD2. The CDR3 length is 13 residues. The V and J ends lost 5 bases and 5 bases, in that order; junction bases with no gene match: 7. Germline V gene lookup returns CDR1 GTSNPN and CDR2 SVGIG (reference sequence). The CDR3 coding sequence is TGTGCCTGGGGGCGGGAGGGCCTAGACGAGCAGTACTTC. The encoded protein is CAWGREGLDEQYF.

The CDR3 nucleotides read TGTGCCAGCAGCTTTATTGGGGGGAATGAAAAACTGTTTTTT. It encodes CASSFIGGNEKLFF. This rearrangement joins TRBV11-2 to TRBJ1-4; D might be TRBD1 (5 bases). From germline, CDR1 is SGHAT and CDR2 FQNNGV. The CDR3 sequence is 14 residues long. V lost 3 bases and J 5 bases, leaving 10 bases between the germline ends.